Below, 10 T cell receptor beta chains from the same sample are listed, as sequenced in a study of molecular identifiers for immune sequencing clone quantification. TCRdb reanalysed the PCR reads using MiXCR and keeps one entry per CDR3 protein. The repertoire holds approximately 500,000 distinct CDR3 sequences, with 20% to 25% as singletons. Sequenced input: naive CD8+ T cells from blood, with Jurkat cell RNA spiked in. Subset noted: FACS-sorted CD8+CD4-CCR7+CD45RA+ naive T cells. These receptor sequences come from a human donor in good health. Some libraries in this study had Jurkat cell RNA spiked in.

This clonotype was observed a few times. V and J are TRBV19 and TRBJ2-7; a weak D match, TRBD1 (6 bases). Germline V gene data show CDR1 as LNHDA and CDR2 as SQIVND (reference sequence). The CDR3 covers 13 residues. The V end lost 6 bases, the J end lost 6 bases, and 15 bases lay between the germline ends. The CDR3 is CASRVSGESEQYF. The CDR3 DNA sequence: TGTGCCAGTAGGGTCTCAGGGGAAAGCGAGCAGTACTTC.

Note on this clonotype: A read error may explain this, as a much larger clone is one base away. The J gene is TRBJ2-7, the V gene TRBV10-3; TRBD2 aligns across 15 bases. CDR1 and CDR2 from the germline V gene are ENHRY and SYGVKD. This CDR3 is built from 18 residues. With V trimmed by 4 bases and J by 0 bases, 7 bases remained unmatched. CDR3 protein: CAISGGLAGGPNSYEQYF. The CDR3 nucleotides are TGTGCCATCAGTGGGGGACTAGCGGGGGGCCCGAACTCCTACGAGCAGTACTTC.

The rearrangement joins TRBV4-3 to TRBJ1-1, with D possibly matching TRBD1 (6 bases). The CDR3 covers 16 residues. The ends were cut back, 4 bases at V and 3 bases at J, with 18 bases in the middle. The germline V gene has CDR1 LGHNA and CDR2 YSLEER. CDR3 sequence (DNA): TGCGCCAGCAGCCCGGGGATGGGGGCAGGTTACACTGAAGCTTTCTTT. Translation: CASSPGMGAGYTEAFF.

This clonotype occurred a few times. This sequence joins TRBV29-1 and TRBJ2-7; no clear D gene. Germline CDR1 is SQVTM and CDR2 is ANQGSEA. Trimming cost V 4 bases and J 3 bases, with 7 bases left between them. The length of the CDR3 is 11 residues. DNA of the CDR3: TGCAGCGTTGCGGAGTACTACGAGCAGTACTTC. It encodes CSVAEYYEQYF.

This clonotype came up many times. The CDR3 loop is CSVAGGTGELFF. In DNA form, the CDR3 reads TGCAGCGTTGCTGGGGGAACCGGGGAGCTGTTTTTT. The chain joins TRBV29-1 to TRBJ2-2; D is possibly TRBD1 or TRBD2 (5 bases each). V was shortened by 4 bases and J by 5 bases, with 8 bases between the two germline ends. This CDR3 contains 12 residues. Germline CDR1 reads SQVTM; CDR2 reads ANQGSEA.

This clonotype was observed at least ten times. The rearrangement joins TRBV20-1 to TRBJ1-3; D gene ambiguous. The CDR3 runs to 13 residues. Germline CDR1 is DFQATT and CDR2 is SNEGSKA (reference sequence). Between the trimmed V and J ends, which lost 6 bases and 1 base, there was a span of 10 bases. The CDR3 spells CSANDISGNTIYF. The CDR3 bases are TGCAGTGCCAACGACATTTCTGGAAACACCATATATTTT.

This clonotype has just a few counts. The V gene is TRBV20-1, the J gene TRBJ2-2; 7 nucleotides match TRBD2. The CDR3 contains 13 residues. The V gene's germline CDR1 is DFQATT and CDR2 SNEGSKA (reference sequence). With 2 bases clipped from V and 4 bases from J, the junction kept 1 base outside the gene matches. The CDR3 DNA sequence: TGCAGTGCTAGAATAGCGGGCACCGGGGAGCTGTTTTTT. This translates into CSARIAGTGELFF.

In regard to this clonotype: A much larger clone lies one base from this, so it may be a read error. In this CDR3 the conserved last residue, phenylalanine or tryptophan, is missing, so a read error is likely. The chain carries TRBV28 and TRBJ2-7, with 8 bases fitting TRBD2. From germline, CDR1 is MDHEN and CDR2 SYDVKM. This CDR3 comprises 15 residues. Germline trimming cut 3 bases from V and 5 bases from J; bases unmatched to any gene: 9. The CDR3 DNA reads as TGTGCCAGCAGTTTTTCAAGCGGGAGCGGCCACGAGCAGTACCTC. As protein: CASSFSSGSGHEQYL.

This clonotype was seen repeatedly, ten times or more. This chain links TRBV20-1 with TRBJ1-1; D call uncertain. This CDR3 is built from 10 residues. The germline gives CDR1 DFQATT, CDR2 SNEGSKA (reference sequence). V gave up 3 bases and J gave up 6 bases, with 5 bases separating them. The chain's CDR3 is CSARGPEAFF. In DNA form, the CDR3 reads TGCAGTGCTAGGGGTCCTGAAGCTTTCTTT.

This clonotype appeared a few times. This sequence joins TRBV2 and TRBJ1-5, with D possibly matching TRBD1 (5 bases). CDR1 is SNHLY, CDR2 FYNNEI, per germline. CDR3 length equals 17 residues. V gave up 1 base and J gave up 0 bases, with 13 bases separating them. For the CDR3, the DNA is TGTGCCAGCAGTGAAGTTCAGGGAACCTATAGCAATCAGCCCCAGCATTTT. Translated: CASSEVQGTYSNQPQHF. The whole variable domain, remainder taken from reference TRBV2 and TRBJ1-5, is EPEVTQTPSHQVTQMGQEVILRCVPISNHLYFYWYRQILGQKVEFLVSFYNNEISEKSEIFDDQFSVERPDGSNFTLKIRSTKLEDSAMYFCASSEVQGTYSNQPQHFGDGTRLSIL.